One sample yielded the 27 T cell receptor beta chains listed below, sequenced in a study of T-cell memory formation after mild COVID-19 (dated by TCRdb to about 2021). Libraries were made using 5' RACE. Data came from an Illumina NovaSeq 6000. TCRdb reanalyzed the raw reads on its own, using fastp at Q25 for trimming and MiXCR for clone calling, and kept in-frame beta chains. Identical CDR3 protein sequences are pooled into one entry, listed with their most common genes and DNA. Recorded for this sample are about 300,000 distinct CDR3 sequences; roughly 19% of them occurred a single time. 20% to 25% of the sample comes from the top ten. The sequenced sample consisted of PBMCs or a T cell subset sorted from them (not recorded which). These receptor sequences come from a man aged 18 to 29 who had mild COVID-19 (a few samples of this study predate the infection). The sample titles of this study are shuffled in the database, so cell type and time point are left out; the donor was told from shared clones.

This clonotype was seen only a few times. The chain couples TRBV3-1 to TRBJ2-5; D uncertain. Trimming took off 0 bases at V and 5 bases at J, with 10 bases between the two ends. This CDR3 is built from 14 residues. Germline V gene lookup returns CDR1 LGHDT and CDR2 YNNKEL (reference sequence). The CDR3 bases are TGTGCCAGCAGCCAAGAGGCCGCAACGGAGACCCAGTACTTC. It encodes CASSQEAATETQYF.

This clonotype was seen a handful of times. This sequence joins TRBV5-1 and TRBJ1-2; D gene uncertain. V lost 4 bases to trimming and J lost 10 bases, with 20 bases between them. Per the germline V gene, CDR1 is SGHRS and CDR2 is YFSETQ. CDR3 size: 14 residues. The CDR3 region is CASSPDTLTVAYTF. For the CDR3, the DNA is TGCGCCAGCAGCCCCGATACATTGACTGTTGCCTACACCTTC.

The chain uses TRBV14 and TRBJ1-5; TRBD1 might be the D (6 bases). The CDR3 has 16 residues. Germline values: CDR1 SGHDN, CDR2 FVKESK. V lost 0 bases and J lost 3, with 12 bases in between. CDR3 bases: TGTGCCAGCAGCCAAGACTCGGGGGCGCTCAATCAGCCCCAGCATTTT. Encoded protein: CASSQDSGALNQPQHF.

This clonotype has only a few counts. The chain combines TRBV5-8 with TRBJ2-4; TRBD2 is a possible D gene (5 bases). Germline V CDR1 and CDR2: SGHTS, YDEGEE. Trimming cost V 2 bases and J 8 bases, with 14 bases left between them. This CDR3 contains 14 residues. The CDR3, as DNA: TGTGCCAGCAGCTTCGGCAGAACCGGGGACATTCAGTACTTC. Translated, it gives CASSFGRTGDIQYF.

Only a few counts were recorded for this clonotype. This rearrangement joins TRBV7-2 to TRBJ1-5; D is uncertain. Germline V gives CDR1 SGHTA, CDR2 FQGNSA. The V gene lost 0 bases and the J gene lost 6 bases, with 12 bases spanning the gap. CDR3 length: 15 amino acids. In DNA form, the CDR3 reads TGTGCCAGCAGCTTAGCTGGGGTGGAAGGTCAGCCCCAGCATTTT. Its protein product is CASSLAGVEGQPQHF.

This clonotype was counted a few times. The chain joins TRBV5-5 to TRBJ2-1; maybe TRBD1 (6 bases). The germline gives CDR1 SGHKS, CDR2 YYEKEE (reference sequence). Between the trimmed V and J ends, which lost 3 bases and 1 base, there was a span of 11 bases. The CDR3 runs to 15 residues. CDR3 sequence (DNA): TGTGCCAGCAGCTCTCAGGGGCCGTCCTACAATGAGCAGTTCTTC. Translating it yields CASSSQGPSYNEQFF.

This chain links TRBV6-2 or TRBV6-3 with TRBJ1-2, with D perhaps matching TRBD1 (5 bases). The CDR3 length is 14 residues. V was trimmed by 6 bases and J by 3 bases, leaving 14 bases between them. Germline CDR1 reads MNHEY; CDR2 reads SVGEGT. CDR3 protein: CASRPTGTDYGYTF. In nucleotides, the CDR3 is TGTGCCAGCAGACCCACCGGGACGGACTATGGCTACACCTTC.

This clonotype was recorded a few times. The chain recombines TRBV10-2 with TRBJ1-4, with D possibly TRBD1 on 5 matching bases. The germline V gene encodes CDR1 WSHSY and CDR2 SAAADI. Deletions cut 7 bases from V and 5 bases from J, with 11 bases between. CDR3 length equals 13 residues. CDR3 sequence reads: CASKGQSNEKLFF. The CDR3 DNA follows: TGCGCCAGCAAGGGGCAGTCGAATGAAAAACTGTTTTTT.

This clonotype appeared a few times. The genes are TRBV5-4 and TRBJ2-1; tentatively, D is TRBD2 (5 bases). Trimming took 6 bases from V and 6 from J, leaving 16 bases between them. Germline-derived CDR1 and CDR2 are SGHNT and YYREEE (reference sequence). The CDR3 has 14 residues. The CDR3 reads CASIPGPAGNEQFF. Written as DNA, the CDR3 is TGTGCCAGCATCCCCGGGCCTGCGGGCAATGAGCAGTTCTTC.

A few counts support this clonotype. The CDR3: CASSYQGRRGYTF. The DNA for the CDR3 is TGTGCCAGCAGTTACCAGGGTCGACGGGGCTACACCTTC. This rearrangement joins TRBV6-5 to TRBJ1-2, with D possibly being TRBD1 (5 bases). V gave up 2 bases and J gave up 8 bases, with 12 bases separating them. This CDR3 contains 13 residues. Germline V gene data show CDR1 as MNHEY and CDR2 as SVGAGI.

This clonotype was observed a handful of times. The J gene is TRBJ1-1, the V gene TRBV5-1; tentatively, D is TRBD1 (5 bases). V lost 0 bases, J lost 0 bases, and 12 bases lay in between. Per germline, CDR1 SGHRS and CDR2 YFSETQ. CDR3 length equals 16 residues. The CDR3: CASSLASRTMNTEAFF. In nucleotides, the CDR3 is TGCGCCAGCAGCTTGGCCTCTAGGACAATGAACACTGAAGCTTTCTTT.

V is TRBV27 and J is TRBJ2-3; weak D call: TRBD2 (5 bases). This CDR3 is built from 14 residues. The germline gives CDR1 MNHEY, CDR2 SMNVEV (reference sequence). V shed 3 bases and J shed 8 bases, with 15 bases lying between them. The CDR3 loop is CASSFGSARGTQYF. In nucleotides, the CDR3 is TGTGCCAGCAGTTTTGGATCGGCTCGGGGTACGCAGTATTTT.

V is TRBV4-3 and J is TRBJ1-4, with unresolved D. Germline-derived CDR1 and CDR2 are LGHNA and YSLEER. With 8 bases removed from V and 5 bases from J, the gap between germline ends came to 9 bases. This CDR3 is 12 amino acids long. Here the CDR3 DNA reads TGCGCCAGCGGAGGGATGAATGAAAAACTGTTTTTT. Protein: CASGGMNEKLFF.

In its sample, this clonotype was seen a few times. The chain joins TRBV15 to TRBJ1-4; D is undetermined. The germline V gene has CDR1 LNHNV and CDR2 YYDKDF (reference sequence). The CDR3 has 16 amino acids. The V gene lost 0 bases and the J gene lost 3 bases, with 11 bases spanning the gap. CDR3 nucleotide sequence: TGTGCCACCAGCAGAGATCCGGGCAGCTCTAATGAAAAACTGTTTTTT. This codes for CATSRDPGSSNEKLFF.

This rearrangement joins TRBV5-5 to TRBJ2-1; possibly TRBD2 for D (5 bases). CDR3 length equals 13 residues. Deletions cut 4 bases from V and 4 bases from J, with 9 bases between. The germline gives CDR1 SGHKS, CDR2 YYEKEE (reference sequence). This chain's CDR3 is CASSVRDYNEQFF. In nucleotides, the CDR3 is TGTGCCAGCAGCGTGAGGGATTACAATGAGCAGTTCTTC.

The rearrangement uses TRBV7-9 and TRBJ2-3, with 7 bases fitting TRBD1. This CDR3 contains 14 residues. V was clipped by 4 bases and J by 3 bases; unmatched bases: 4. Germline V lookup: CDR1 SEHNR, CDR2 FQNEAQ (reference sequence). CDR3 amino acids: CASSSRQGTDTQYF. Here the CDR3 DNA reads TGTGCCAGCAGCTCCAGACAGGGAACAGATACGCAGTATTTT.

Only a few counts were recorded for this clonotype. This chain uses TRBV7-9 with TRBJ2-7; perhaps TRBD2 as D (7 bases). V dropped 8 bases and J dropped 4 bases, with 18 bases sitting between them. Looked up from germline, CDR1 is SEHNR and CDR2 is FQNEAQ (reference sequence). CDR3 length: 14 residues. Here the CDR3 reads CASGRGAQPYEQYF. The CDR3 DNA is TGTGCCAGCGGTCGGGGGGCCCAGCCTTACGAGCAGTACTTC.

The V gene is TRBV5-1, the J gene TRBJ2-3; D is unclear. V shed 4 bases and J shed 0 bases, with 6 bases lying between them. CDR1 SGHRS and CDR2 YFSETQ come from the germline V gene. The CDR3 runs 13 residues. CDR3 region: CASSDASTDTQYF. The DNA for the CDR3 is TGCGCCAGCAGCGACGCTAGCACAGATACGCAGTATTTT.

The chain uses TRBV11-2 and TRBJ1-1; perhaps TRBD1 as D (6 bases). The V gene lost 5 bases and the J gene lost 4 bases, with 17 bases spanning the gap. CDR1 and CDR2 from the germline V gene are SGHAT and FQNNGV. The CDR3 runs to 15 residues. CDR3 nucleotide sequence: TGTGCCAGCAGCCTCCGGGACAAAAGGAGCACTGAAGCTTTCTTT. This gives the protein CASSLRDKRSTEAFF.

The V gene is TRBV7-6, the J gene TRBJ1-1; TRBD1 matches at 7 bases. The germline CDR1 and CDR2 sequences are SGHVS and FNYEAQ. The CDR3 sequence is 14 residues long. With V trimmed by 5 bases and J by 4 bases, 7 bases remained unmatched. Written as DNA, the CDR3 is TGTGCCAGCAGCCTATCCTCAGGGGGCACTGAAGCTTTCTTT. It codes for CASSLSSGGTEAFF.

This clonotype was found a few times. The chain joins TRBV5-6 to TRBJ1-2, with no clear D. In germline, CDR1 is SGHDT, CDR2 YYEEEE. The ends were cut back, 4 bases at V and 1 base at J, with 8 bases in the middle. There are 13 residues in the CDR3. CDR3 nucleotide sequence: TGTGCCAGCAGCCTGGGGAATAACTATGGCTACACCTTC. Translating it yields CASSLGNNYGYTF. Variable domain in full (rest from reference TRBV5-6 and TRBJ1-2): DAGVTQSPTHLIKTRGQQVTLRCSPKSGHDTVSWYQQALGQGPQFIFQYYEEEERQRGNFPDRFSGHQFPNYSSELNVNALLLGDSALYLCASSLGNNYGYTFGSGTRLTVV.

This chain links TRBV7-8 with TRBJ2-5; D is perhaps TRBD1 or TRBD2 (5 bases each). Germline loops: CDR1 SGHVS, CDR2 FQNEAQ. V was cut by 5 bases and J by 4 bases, with 14 bases left in between. There are 14 residues in the CDR3. The CDR3 loop reads CASSIGTGRETQYF. The DNA for the CDR3 is TGTGCCAGCAGCATAGGGACGGGGCGAGAGACCCAGTACTTC.

The V gene is TRBV28, the J gene TRBJ2-5; D remains unclear. The ends were cut back, 5 bases at V and 5 bases at J, with 12 bases in the middle. This CDR3 has 13 amino acids. Germline CDR1 MDHEN, CDR2 SYDVKM. CDR3 sequence (DNA): TGTGCCAGCAGTCCTCGGCCAGCGGAGACCCAGTACTTC. Protein product: CASSPRPAETQYF. Based on the CDR3 plus reference TRBV28 and TRBJ2-5, the full variable domain is DVKVTQSSRYLVKRTGEKVFLECVQDMDHENMFWYRQDPGLGLRLIYFSYDVKMKEKGDIPEGYSVSREKKERFSLILESASTNQTSMYLCASSPRPAETQYFGPGTRLLVL.

V and J are TRBV9 and TRBJ2-3; possibly TRBD2 for D (5 bases). The CDR3 is 15 residues long. Between the trimmed V and J ends, which lost 6 bases and 0 bases, there was a span of 14 bases. Germline assignment: CDR1 SGDLS and CDR2 YYNGEE. CDR3 sequence (DNA): TGTGCCAGCACCACCCGCGGACTCAGCACAGATACGCAGTATTTT. Its protein product is CASTTRGLSTDTQYF.

This clonotype was detected a few times. The chain employs TRBV9 and TRBJ2-7; TRBD1 agrees at 8 bases. Per germline, CDR1 SGDLS and CDR2 YYNGEE. The CDR3 is 15 amino acids. Trimming at V came to 0 bases and at J to 4 bases, leaving 6 bases not matched to a gene. CDR3 amino acids: CASSVASGGEYEQYF. The CDR3 coding sequence is TGTGCCAGCAGCGTAGCATCAGGGGGCGAGTACGAGCAGTACTTC.

The chain joins TRBV29-1 to TRBJ2-5; D is unresolved. Per the germline V gene, CDR1 is SQVTM and CDR2 is ANQGSEA. The ends were cut back, 7 bases at V and 0 bases at J, with 9 bases in the middle. This CDR3 has 12 residues. The CDR3 coding sequence is TGCAGCGGTGGTAACTACCAAGAGACCCAGTACTTC. Translating it yields CSGGNYQETQYF.

The genes are TRBV7-2 and TRBJ2-1, with D maybe TRBD2 (6 bases). CDR1 is SGHTA, CDR2 FQGNSA, per germline. V gave up 0 bases and J gave up 10 bases, with 16 bases separating them. The CDR3 sequence is 15 residues long. In nucleotides, the CDR3 is TGTGCCAGCAGCTTAGCCGGGACTCCTGGTGGGGAGCAGTTCTTC. Its protein is CASSLAGTPGGEQFF.